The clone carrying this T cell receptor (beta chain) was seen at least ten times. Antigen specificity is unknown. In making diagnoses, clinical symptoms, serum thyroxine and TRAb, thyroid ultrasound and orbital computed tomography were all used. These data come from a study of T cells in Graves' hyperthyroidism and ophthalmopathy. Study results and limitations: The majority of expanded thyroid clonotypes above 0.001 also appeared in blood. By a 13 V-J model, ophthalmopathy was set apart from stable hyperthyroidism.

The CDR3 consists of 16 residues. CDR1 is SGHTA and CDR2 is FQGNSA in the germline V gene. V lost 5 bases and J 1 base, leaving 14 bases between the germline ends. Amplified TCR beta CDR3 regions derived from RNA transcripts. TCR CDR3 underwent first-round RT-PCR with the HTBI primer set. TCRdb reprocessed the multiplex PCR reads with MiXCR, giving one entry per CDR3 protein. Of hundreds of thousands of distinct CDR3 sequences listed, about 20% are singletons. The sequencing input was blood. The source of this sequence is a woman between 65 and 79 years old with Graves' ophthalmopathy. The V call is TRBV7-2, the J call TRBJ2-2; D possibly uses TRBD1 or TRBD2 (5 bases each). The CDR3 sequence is CASSPFGAGNTGELFF. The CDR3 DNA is TGTGCCAGCAGCCCCTTTGGGGCGGGGAACACCGGGGAGCTGTTTTTT.